This T cell receptor (beta chain) stems from a study of blood T cell repertoires in COVID-19. Study details: Whether acute or convalescent, the COVID-19 samples came from the United States, Italy and Spain. PBMCs, B-cell-depleted T cells, or T cells were the source of the cDNA or gDNA that made up the material.

In Seattle, patients joined the study during active infection and were tracked longitudinally. The CDR3 covers 15 residues. The V and J ends lost 3 bases and 5 bases respectively, with 14 bases between them. Germline V lookup: CDR1 MDHEN, CDR2 SYDVKM. Study processing details: Reference gene primer amplification yielded estimated nucleated cell counts. TCRdb's copy holds only in-frame clones and misses some; the assay was immunoSEQ multiplex PCR. The V and J calls and clone size come from that table; D and trimming were worked out from the DNA. The sample includes fewer than 140,000 clones, about 79% of them seen just once.

Material: peripheral blood. The receptor was isolated from an elderly man with COVID-19, enrolled during active disease. The rearrangement uses TRBV28 and TRBJ1-5; the D gene is possibly TRBD1 (6 bases). CDR3 sequence reads: CASSLAGDIDQPQHF. As DNA, the CDR3 is TGTGCCAGCAGTTTGGCAGGGGATATCGATCAGCCCCAGCATTTT.